A single sample gave rise to the 27 T cell receptor beta chains below, sequenced in a study of T cell repertoires in ileal Crohn's disease. Clones were sequenced by immunoSEQ multiplex PCR, and TCRdb holds only the in-frame ones, with some missing. The data hold about 6,600 clones, with about two thirds observed a single time. The sequenced sample was ileal tissue. These receptors originate from an adult with Crohn's disease.

This clone appeared a few times. V gene TRBV5-1 combines with J gene TRBJ1-4; no clear D gene. Germline V CDR1 and CDR2: SGHRS, YFSETQ. V lost 2 bases to trimming and J lost 7 bases, with 9 bases between them. This CDR3 has 13 residues. The CDR3 DNA reads as TGCGCCAGCAGCTTCGGCGGGAGTGAAAAACTGTTTTTT. This encodes CASSFGGSEKLFF.

V usage is TRBV27 and J usage is TRBJ2-7, with 8 bases that match TRBD1. V shed 2 bases, J shed 3 bases, and the junction held 6 bases outside the gene matches. The germline gives CDR1 MNHEY, CDR2 SMNVEV (reference sequence). The CDR3 extends over 15 amino acids. The CDR3 DNA reads TGTGCCAGCAGTTTAGCCCGGACAGGGTTCTACGAGCAGTACTTC. Translating gives CASSLARTGFYEQYF.

The rearrangement uses TRBV13 and TRBJ1-1; 7 nucleotides align to TRBD1. CDR3 length: 15 amino acids. The ends lost 5 bases at V and 1 base at J; junction bases unmatched: 7. CDR1 and CDR2 (germline): PRHDT, FYEKMQ (reference sequence). CDR3 region: CASSPRDSPNTEAFF. CDR3 in DNA: TGTGCCAGCAGCCCACGGGACAGCCCGAACACTGAAGCTTTCTTT.

This clone was found once. The chain combines TRBV6-1 with TRBJ2-2, with 7 bases lining up with TRBD2. V shed 6 bases and J 4 bases; nucleotides not matched to a gene: 8. The germline V gene has CDR1 MNHNS and CDR2 SASEGT. This CDR3 spans 15 amino acids. For the CDR3, the DNA is TGTGCCAGCAGCCCAGCGGGGACGACCACCGGGGAGCTGTTTTTT. This gives the protein CASSPAGTTTGELFF.

In DNA form, the CDR3 reads TGTGCCAGCAGCCCGGGAAGTAATGAAAAACTGTTTTTT. Protein sequence: CASSPGSNEKLFF. The chain links TRBV11-2 to TRBJ1-4; D gene ambiguous. This CDR3 region has 13 residues. V lost 5 bases and J 4 bases, leaving 8 bases between the germline ends. From germline, CDR1 is SGHAT and CDR2 FQNNGV.

The V call is TRBV6-1, the J call TRBJ1-5; TRBD1 aligns across 9 bases. This CDR3 has 14 residues. Trimming took 6 bases from V and 6 from J; bases not matched to a gene: 6. Germline values: CDR1 MNHNS, CDR2 SASEGT. The DNA for the CDR3 is TGTGCCAGCAGGCCAACAGGGGGCAGTCAGCCCCAGCATTTT. Protein product: CASRPTGGSQPQHF.

The V call is TRBV7-8, the J call TRBJ1-5; D gene uncertain. V was cut by 5 bases and J by 1 base, with 18 bases left in between. The CDR3 is made up of 17 amino acids. Per the germline V gene, CDR1 is SGHVS and CDR2 is FQNEAQ. CDR3 sequence: CASSQFMRVQSNQPQHF. DNA of the CDR3: TGTGCCAGCAGCCAGTTTATGAGGGTCCAAAGCAATCAGCCCCAGCATTTT.

Regarding this clone: Other DNA sequences in this specimen translate into the identical CDR3. This chain connects TRBV14 to TRBJ2-7, with TRBD2 identical over 10 bases. The CDR3 is 15 residues long. V was pared by 1 base and J by 2 bases, with 2 bases of the junction left unmatched. Germline CDR1 reads SGHDN; CDR2 reads FVKESK. In DNA form, the CDR3 reads TGTGCCAGCAGCCAAGGACTAGCGGGCCCCTACGAGCAGTACTTC. Encoded protein: CASSQGLAGPYEQYF.

In this sample, this clone turned up once. At the DNA level, this CDR3 is encoded by other sequences in the same sample as well. The CDR3 DNA reads as TGTGCCAGCAGCTTGAAAGGCGGGGAGACCCAGTACTTC. It translates to CASSLKGGETQYF. This chain joins TRBV5-4 and TRBJ2-5, with D perhaps matching TRBD2 (5 bases). V gave up 1 base and J gave up 5 bases, with 9 bases separating them. Germline loops: CDR1 SGHNT, CDR2 YYREEE (reference sequence). This CDR3 contains 13 residues.

The V gene is TRBV7-2, the J gene TRBJ2-2; tentative D call: TRBD1 (5 bases). V was clipped by 5 bases and J by 6 bases, with 16 bases between them. Germline V gene sequence: CDR1 SGHTA, CDR2 FQGNSA. There are 15 residues in the CDR3. The CDR3 protein is CASSTPAGIAGELFF. DNA of the CDR3: TGTGCCAGCAGCACTCCCGCAGGGATTGCCGGGGAGCTGTTTTTT.

The CDR3 region has the DNA TGTGCCAGCAACATACAGGGCCCTAGCAATCAGCCCCAGCATTTT. This codes for CASNIQGPSNQPQHF. The J gene is TRBJ1-5, the V gene TRBV6-1; tentatively, D is TRBD1 (6 bases). V lost 7 bases, J lost 0 bases, and 13 bases lay in between. Germline CDR1 reads MNHNS; CDR2 reads SASEGT. The CDR3 is made up of 15 amino acids.

The V gene is TRBV27, the J gene TRBJ2-7; 11 nucleotides line up with TRBD1. CDR3 length: 13 amino acids. Germline V gene data show CDR1 as MNHEY and CDR2 as SMNVEV (reference sequence). V trimming: 6 bases; J trimming: 10 bases; junction bases outside the gene matches: 8. As DNA, the CDR3 is TGTGCCAGCAGATGGACAGGGGGCTACGTTCAGTACTTC. The encoded protein is CASRWTGGYVQYF.

This chain joins TRBV9 and TRBJ2-3; 8 bases fit TRBD1. This CDR3 region has 17 residues. Germline V gene lookup returns CDR1 SGDLS and CDR2 YYNGEE. V lost 3 bases to trimming and J lost 4 bases; unmatched junction nucleotides: 13. CDR3: CASSARATGERADTQYF. In DNA, the CDR3 is TGTGCCAGCAGCGCCCGGGCGACAGGGGAGCGGGCAGATACGCAGTATTTT.

The chain employs TRBV2 and TRBJ2-3; D may be TRBD1 (5 bases). In germline, CDR1 is SNHLY, CDR2 FYNNEI. Trimming removed 6 bases from V and 4 bases from J, with 8 bases in between. CDR3 length: 12 amino acids. CDR3 in amino acids: CASSRESDTQYF. The CDR3 bases are TGTGCCAGCAGCAGGGAATCAGATACGCAGTATTTT.

V gene TRBV7-2 combines with J gene TRBJ1-3; D remains ambiguous. V lost 3 bases to trimming and J lost 4 bases, with 16 bases between them. CDR1 and CDR2 from the germline V gene are SGHTA and FQGNSA. The length of the CDR3 is 16 residues. The CDR3 loop is CASSFVGRRGGNTIYF. CDR3 DNA sequence: TGTGCCAGCAGCTTCGTCGGCCGGCGAGGAGGAAACACCATATATTTT.

V gene TRBV5-1 combines with J gene TRBJ2-3; the match to TRBD2 covers 7 bases. Germline V lookup: CDR1 SGHRS, CDR2 YFSETQ. Trimming at V came to 4 bases and at J to 1 base, leaving 15 bases not matched to a gene. This CDR3 region has 18 residues. The CDR3 spells CASSPREAGVIGTDTQYF. CDR3 nucleotide sequence: TGCGCCAGCAGCCCCCGGGAGGCGGGGGTGATTGGCACAGATACGCAGTATTTT.

V is TRBV25-1 and J is TRBJ1-1, with 7 bases lining up with TRBD1. J was trimmed by 3 bases and V by 5 bases; bases with no gene match: 12. Germline CDR1 is MGHDK and CDR2 is SYGVNS. The CDR3 has 16 residues. CDR3: CASSIPTGMGDTEAFF. CDR3 DNA sequence: TGTGCCAGCAGTATACCGACAGGGATGGGGGACACTGAAGCTTTCTTT.

This chain links TRBV7-2 with TRBJ2-7; maybe TRBD1 (5 bases). Germline values: CDR1 SGHTA, CDR2 FQGNSA. CDR3 length: 13 amino acids. V lost 4 bases to trimming and J lost 4 bases, with 11 bases between them. The chain's CDR3 is CASSSRDSYEQYF. The CDR3 coding sequence is TGTGCCAGCAGCTCCCGTGACAGTTACGAGCAGTACTTC.

This chain connects TRBV7-9 to TRBJ1-1; D gene ambiguous. V lost 4 bases, J lost 0 bases, and 6 bases lay in between. Germline CDR1 and CDR2: SEHNR and FQNEAQ (reference sequence). This CDR3 is 13 amino acids long. The CDR3: CASSSGLNTEAFF. CDR3 sequence (DNA): TGTGCCAGCAGCTCGGGGTTGAACACTGAAGCTTTCTTT.

This chain links TRBV6-5 with TRBJ2-5; TRBD1 matches 9 bases. There are 15 residues in the CDR3. Germline loops: CDR1 MNHEY, CDR2 SVGAGI. The V and J ends lost 4 bases and 7 bases, in that order; junction bases with no gene match: 10. This CDR3 reads CASSLGQGGVGTQYF. In nucleotides, the CDR3 is TGTGCCAGCAGTTTGGGACAGGGTGGCGTTGGGACCCAGTACTTC.

In this sample, this clone turned up once. The chain joins TRBV7-9 to TRBJ1-1, with D tentatively TRBD1 (5 bases). This CDR3 has 13 residues. V shed 0 bases and J shed 10 bases, with 12 bases lying between them. Germline V lookup: CDR1 SEHNR, CDR2 FQNEAQ (reference sequence). Here the CDR3 reads CASSLALGDRAFF. CDR3 in DNA: TGTGCCAGCAGCTTAGCGCTAGGGGATCGAGCTTTCTTT.

This clone occurred a few times. The rearrangement uses TRBV6-1 and TRBJ2-1; the match to TRBD2 covers 10 bases. Trimming at V came to 1 base and at J to 5 bases, leaving 5 bases not matched to a gene. This CDR3 has 16 amino acids. The germline CDR1 and CDR2 sequences are MNHNS and SASEGT. CDR3: CASSEEIAGGNNEQFF. The CDR3 coding sequence is TGTGCCAGCAGTGAAGAAATAGCGGGAGGTAACAATGAGCAGTTCTTC.

The rearrangement joins TRBV11-1 to TRBJ2-1, with D possibly matching TRBD2 (5 bases). The V end was cut by 2 bases, the J end by 15 bases, with 17 bases between. The CDR3 is 13 amino acids. The germline CDR1 and CDR2 sequences are SGHAT and FQDESV (reference sequence). The CDR3 region has the DNA TGTGCCAGCAGCTTACAAAGTGGACTCGCTGCGTTCTTC. It yields the protein CASSLQSGLAAFF.

V usage is TRBV5-1 and J usage is TRBJ1-2, with a tentative D call TRBD1 (5 bases). Germline CDR1 and CDR2: SGHRS and YFSETQ. Deletions cut 0 bases from V and 4 bases from J, with 10 bases between. The CDR3 length is 14 residues. CDR3 DNA: TGCGCCAGCAGCTTGGGGGGCGATGCCTATGGCTACACCTTC. Protein: CASSLGGDAYGYTF. Full variable domain (missing parts from reference TRBV5-1 and TRBJ1-2): KAGVTQTPRYLIKTRGQQVTLSCSPISGHRSVSWYQQTPGQGLQFLFEYFSETQRNKGNFPGRFSGRQFSNSRSEMNVSTLELGDSALYLCASSLGGDAYGYTFGSGTRLTVV.

V and J are TRBV7-9 and TRBJ1-5, with TRBD1 identical over 8 bases. The V gene end was trimmed by 5 bases and the J gene end by 3 bases; junction bases not matched to a gene: 6. Per the germline V gene, CDR1 is SEHNR and CDR2 is FQNEAQ (reference sequence). This CDR3 is 15 amino acids long. CDR3 nucleotide sequence: TGTGCCAGCAGCCCGACAGGGGCGAACAATCAGCCCCAGCATTTT. Translated, it gives CASSPTGANNQPQHF.

The genes are TRBV2 and TRBJ2-1; TRBD2 matches 9 bases. Germline V CDR1 and CDR2: SNHLY, FYNNEI. Losses at the gene ends were 2 bases for V and 8 bases for J; bases not matched to a gene: 4. This CDR3 is 14 amino acids long. CDR3 DNA sequence: TGTGCCAGCAGTGAAAAGGGACTAGCTCATGAGCAGTTCTTC. Amino acid sequence: CASSEKGLAHEQFF.

V is TRBV28 and J is TRBJ2-7, with D unresolved. CDR1 is MDHEN, CDR2 SYDVKM, per germline. Trimming left V 3 bases short and J 5 bases short, with 5 bases between. The CDR3 consists of 11 residues. CDR3 bases: TGTGCCAGCAGTTTGGGCCACGAGCAGTACTTC. Its protein product is CASSLGHEQYF.